This entry features one T cell receptor beta chain sequence. This sample is drawn from a study of blood T cell repertoires in COVID-19. Study-level background: The origin of the acute and convalescent COVID-19 samples was the United States, Italy and Spain. Nucleic acid was either cDNA or gDNA, and it came from T cells, B-cell-depleted T cells, or PBMCs.

Study processing details: How many nucleated cells were present was estimated from reference gene primer amplification. Produced via immunoSEQ multiplex PCR; TCRdb's table is partial and in-frame only. The D gene and trimming were derived from the DNA, and the V and J assignments and clone size from that table. The sample yields about 180,000 clones, roughly 86% seen once. The V end was cut by 2 bases, the J end by 1 base, with 4 bases between. Germline CDR1 and CDR2: SGHNT and YYREEE (reference sequence). The CDR3 is 12 residues long. This clonotype was sampled from a man aged 40-49 years with active or convalescent COVID-19. The sequenced material came from peripheral blood. The rearrangement links TRBV5-4 to TRBJ2-7, with no clear D. This CDR3 reads CASSFESYEQYF. In DNA, the CDR3 is TGTGCCAGCAGCTTTGAGTCCTACGAGCAGTACTTC.